Included here is one T cell receptor beta chain sequence, with context. No antigen is known for it. Donors had nominal health at sampling but likely had unrecorded immune exposures. With 60 Vbeta and 13 Jbeta primers, the PCR was carried out. The protocol was immunoSEQ multiplex PCR, while the TCRdb copy is restricted to in-frame clones and leaves out a portion. Among 150,000 to 200,000 clones, about 75% were seen once, and the ten largest hold about 7.7%. The data were obtained in a study of cytomegalovirus exposure and HLA in healthy donors. Study conclusions and caveats: Cytomegalovirus status was reportedly diagnosed by the classifier with high specificity and sensitivity. HLA restriction was apparent for most CMV-associated TCR beta chains in a later analysis. Association with HLA alleles at 0.05 false discovery rate was found for approximately 18,000 TCR beta sequences in a later analysis.

Per the germline V gene, CDR1 is SGHTA and CDR2 is FQGNSA. Trimming stripped 1 base from V and 2 bases from J, with 4 bases between. The length of the CDR3 is 13 residues. The sample was PBMCs. This sequence originates from a woman in her thirties or forties in good health and CMV-seropositive. The V call is TRBV7-2, the J call TRBJ2-3; D gene unclear. CDR3 sequence (DNA): TGTGCCAGCAGCTTAGGCTACACAGATACGCAGTATTTT. Protein: CASSLGYTDTQYF.